A single sample is the source of the 17 T cell receptor beta chains below, sequenced in a study of T cell responses to AZD1222 COVID-19 vaccine. The data were produced by immunoSEQ multiplex PCR, yet TCRdb's version contains in-frame clones alone and is incomplete. The data show more than 95,000 clones, about 86% seen once. Sequencing was performed on peripheral blood, taken 28 days after the second AZD1222 dose. These receptors all stem from an adult who received the AZD1222 COVID-19 vaccine.

The V call is TRBV5-1, the J call TRBJ2-3; D possibly corresponds to TRBD1 (5 bases). Germline CDR1 reads SGHRS; CDR2 reads YFSETQ. V lost 4 bases to trimming and J lost 3 bases, with 15 bases between them. The CDR3 sequence is 15 residues long. The CDR3 nucleotides are TGCGCCAGCAGCCGGCAGGGATTTGGGACAGATACGCAGTATTTT. This gives the protein CASSRQGFGTDTQYF.

The V call is TRBV7-6, the J call TRBJ1-1; 7 bases line up with TRBD1. The CDR3 extends over 16 amino acids. Germline V CDR1 and CDR2: SGHVS, FNYEAQ. The trim removed 3 bases at V and 2 bases at J, leaving 9 bases unmatched. CDR3 loop: CASSFTSGGGNTEAFF. The CDR3 DNA follows: TGTGCCAGCAGCTTCACTTCCGGAGGGGGCAACACTGAAGCTTTCTTT.

The chain is built from TRBV7-8 and TRBJ2-1; D may be TRBD1 (6 bases). This CDR3 is 15 amino acids long. CDR1 SGHVS and CDR2 FQNEAQ come from the germline V gene. Trimming cost V 5 bases and J 3 bases, with 14 bases left between them. This CDR3 reads CASSRGDTYYNEQFF. CDR3 bases: TGTGCCAGCAGCCGAGGGGACACCTACTACAATGAGCAGTTCTTC.

The chain has TRBV18 and TRBJ1-1; 7 nucleotides line up with TRBD1. Germline-derived CDR1 and CDR2 are KGHSH and LQKENI. J lost 0 bases, V lost 3 bases, and 4 bases had no gene match. CDR3 length: 15 residues. For the CDR3, the DNA is TGTGCCAGCTCACCGAGGGGACAGTTGAACACTGAAGCTTTCTTT. Its translation is CASSPRGQLNTEAFF.

The chain has TRBV7-9 and TRBJ1-2; TRBD1 agrees at 10 bases. This CDR3 spans 14 amino acids. Germline V gene lookup returns CDR1 SEHNR and CDR2 FQNEAQ (reference sequence). The J segment lost 8 bases and the V segment lost 3 bases, leaving 6 bases of the junction unmatched. The CDR3 region has the DNA TGTGCCAGCAGCTTTGGGACAGGGGTCGGAGGCTACACCTTC. It codes for CASSFGTGVGGYTF.

The J gene is TRBJ1-5, the V gene TRBV7-8; TRBD1 is a possible D gene (6 bases). V was pared by 2 bases and J by 2 bases, with 13 bases between. There are 16 residues in the CDR3. The germline gives CDR1 SGHVS, CDR2 FQNEAQ. The CDR3 DNA follows: TGTGCCAGCAGCTTAAATCCAGGGGAGGGCAATCAGCCCCAGCATTTT. Amino acid sequence: CASSLNPGEGNQPQHF.

The chain recombines TRBV2 with TRBJ1-5, with TRBD1 identical over 9 bases. CDR3 length: 17 amino acids. Trimming at V came to 7 bases and at J to 0 bases, leaving 10 bases not matched to a gene. CDR1 and CDR2 from the germline V gene are SNHLY and FYNNEI. In nucleotides, the CDR3 is TGTGCCAGCACTGGGGGACAGGGCCCTTATAGCAATCAGCCCCAGCATTTT. This gives the protein CASTGGQGPYSNQPQHF.

Only a few counts were recorded for this clone. The rearrangement links TRBV9 to TRBJ2-1; D is unclear. The ends were cut back, 3 bases at V and 1 base at J, with 5 bases in the middle. The length of the CDR3 is 13 residues. CDR1 and CDR2 (germline): SGDLS, YYNGEE. CDR3 region: CASSGISYNEQFF. In DNA form, the CDR3 reads TGTGCCAGCAGCGGTATTTCCTACAATGAGCAGTTCTTC.

The CDR3 DNA reads TGTGCCAGCAGCTTACTGGGACAGTCCTACGAGCAGTACTTC. Translated: CASSLLGQSYEQYF. The gene calls are TRBV7-2 and TRBJ2-7; 7 nucleotides line up with TRBD1. This CDR3 is 14 amino acids long. V shed 2 bases and J 1 base; nucleotides not matched to a gene: 2. Germline V gene sequence: CDR1 SGHTA, CDR2 FQGNSA.

CDR3 loop: CAWRGGDGTGTNQPQHF. CDR3 bases: TGTGCCTGGAGGGGTGGGGACGGCACAGGAACGAATCAGCCCCAGCATTTT. This chain uses TRBV30 with TRBJ1-5, with D possibly being TRBD1 (5 bases). V was trimmed by 3 bases and J by 4 bases, leaving 22 bases between them. CDR1 GTSNPN and CDR2 SVGIG come from the germline V gene (reference sequence). The CDR3 loop spans 17 amino acids.

J is TRBJ2-5 and V is TRBV6-5, with a tentative D call TRBD1 (7 bases). Looked up from germline, CDR1 is MNHEY and CDR2 is SVGAGI. The CDR3 spans 13 residues. V shed 6 bases and J shed 4 bases, with 12 bases lying between them. CDR3 sequence: CASRRQGGETQYF. DNA for the CDR3: TGTGCCAGCAGGCGACAGGGAGGAGAGACCCAGTACTTC.

The rearrangement joins TRBV6-2 or TRBV6-3 to TRBJ2-3; TRBD1 agrees at 8 bases. The CDR3 runs to 17 residues. Looked up from germline, CDR1 is MNHEY and CDR2 is SVGEGT. J was trimmed by 4 bases and V by 2 bases; bases with no gene match: 11. Here the CDR3 DNA reads TGTGCCAGCAGTTACCGAAGGACAGGGTCCCGGCCAGATACGCAGTATTTT. Its protein product is CASSYRRTGSRPDTQYF.

This sequence joins TRBV18 and TRBJ2-1; 8 bases are shared with TRBD1. With V trimmed by 1 base and J by 3 bases, 5 bases remained unmatched. Germline V lookup: CDR1 KGHSH, CDR2 LQKENI. The CDR3 has 16 residues. The CDR3 reads CASSPLQGALYNEQFF. CDR3 nucleotides: TGTGCCAGCTCACCACTGCAGGGGGCTCTCTACAATGAGCAGTTCTTC.

This chain connects TRBV7-9 to TRBJ2-7, with 8 bases that match TRBD1. The germline V gene encodes CDR1 SEHNR and CDR2 FQNEAQ (reference sequence). With V trimmed by 5 bases and J by 5 bases, 8 bases remained unmatched. The CDR3 runs to 14 residues. The DNA for the CDR3 is TGTGCCAGCAGCCGACCAGGGGGCAGGGACGAGCAGTACTTC. It codes for CASSRPGGRDEQYF.

The V call is TRBV3-1 (or the pseudogene TRBV3-2), the J call TRBJ2-1, with D possibly matching TRBD2 (6 bases). Germline V lookup: CDR1 LGHDT, CDR2 YNNKEL (reference sequence). Trimming left V 4 bases short and J 10 bases short, with 17 bases between. CDR3 length: 14 amino acids. CDR3 sequence: CASSRLGLLPEQFF. The CDR3 nucleotides read TGTGCCAGCAGCCGACTAGGACTGCTCCCGGAGCAGTTCTTC.

The CDR3 sequence: CASSLDGETQYF. The CDR3 nucleotides are TGTGCCAGCAGCTTAGATGGGGAGACCCAGTACTTC. The chain couples TRBV7-9 to TRBJ2-5; D call uncertain. Trimming shortened V by 1 base and J by 5 bases, and 5 bases separated the two germline ends. CDR1 and CDR2 from the germline V gene are SEHNR and FQNEAQ (reference sequence). The CDR3 loop spans 12 amino acids. The variable domain in full, completed from reference TRBV7-9 and TRBJ2-5, reads DTGVSQNPRHKITKRGQNVTFRCDPISEHNRLYWYRQTLGQGPEFLTYFQNEAQLEKSRLLSDRFSAERPKGSFSTLEIQRTEQGDSAMYLCASSLDGETQYFGPGTRLLVL.

V gene TRBV7-9 combines with J gene TRBJ2-2, with 9 positions matching TRBD1. The CDR3 contains 14 residues. V gave up 6 bases and J gave up 4 bases; unmatched junction bases: 3. CDR1 and CDR2 (germline): SEHNR, FQNEAQ (reference sequence). The CDR3 DNA follows: TGTGCCAGCAGAGGGACAGGGACCACCGGGGAGCTGTTTTTT. Amino acid sequence: CASRGTGTTGELFF.